These 20 T cell receptor beta chains originate from one sample sequenced in a study of CD8 T cells in ankylosing spondylitis. One entry per CDR3 protein results from TCRdb running MiXCR on the 5' RACE reads. The sample yields approximately 200,000 distinct CDR3 sequences, more than 10% seen once. The specimen was blood, either unsorted or a sorted T cell fraction (not recorded which). All receptors come from a male donor with ankylosing spondylitis or in good health (not recorded which).

This clonotype was counted only a few times. The chain couples TRBV7-9 to TRBJ2-7; the D is unclear. V lost 6 bases and J lost 3, with 12 bases in between. CDR1 is SEHNR and CDR2 is FQNEAQ in the germline V gene (reference sequence). The length of the CDR3 is 13 residues. CDR3 DNA sequence: TGTGCCAGCAGTTCATCGGACCACTACGAGCAGTACTTC. Protein: CASSSSDHYEQYF.

In its sample, this clonotype was seen once. The chain carries TRBV7-9 and TRBJ2-5; TRBD1 or TRBD2 may be the D gene (5 bases each). V gave up 4 bases and J gave up 2 bases, with 17 bases separating them. Germline CDR1 is SEHNR and CDR2 is FQNEAQ (reference sequence). This CDR3 has 16 amino acids. CDR3 nucleotides: TGTGCCAGCAGCTCTCGAGACGGGGACGCGCAAGAGACCCAGTACTTC. It encodes CASSSRDGDAQETQYF.

This clonotype was counted ten times or more. The CDR3 DNA follows: TGTGCCAGCAGTTTTTCGGCTAGCGGGTCCCCATTCTTC. Translation: CASSFSASGSPFF. This chain joins TRBV12-3 or TRBV12-4 and TRBJ2-1, with 8 bases aligning to TRBD2. The CDR3 length is 13 residues. V trimming: 3 bases; J trimming: 16 bases; junction bases outside the gene matches: 11.

The chain joins TRBV6-2 or TRBV6-3 to TRBJ1-2; the D gene is possibly TRBD1 (5 bases). The ends were cut back, 6 bases at V and 12 bases at J, with 20 bases in the middle. The CDR3 sequence is 13 residues long. The germline gives CDR1 MNHEY, CDR2 SVGEGT. CDR3 in amino acids: CASSPTDTGAHTF. The CDR3 DNA reads TGTGCCAGCAGCCCCACCGATACAGGAGCCCACACCTTC.

This clonotype appeared a few times. The V gene is TRBV10-3, the J gene TRBJ2-7; D is tentatively TRBD1 or TRBD2 (5 bases each). The CDR3 totals 16 residues. The germline gives CDR1 ENHRY, CDR2 SYGVKD. Trimming took 0 bases from V and 5 from J, leaving 17 bases between them. The CDR3 nucleotides read TGTGCCATCAGTGAGTCGAAAGGTTGGCAGGGAGACGAGCAGTACTTC. Translation: CAISESKGWQGDEQYF.

This clonotype appeared a few times. This chain links TRBV5-1 with TRBJ1-4; 12 bases align to TRBD1. The CDR3 runs to 14 residues. CDR1 is SGHRS and CDR2 is YFSETQ in the germline V gene. Germline trimming cut 4 bases from V and 10 bases from J; bases unmatched to any gene: 5. CDR3 in DNA: TGCGCCAGCAGCGGCGGGACAGGGGGCGGAAAACTGTTTTTT. Its translation: CASSGGTGGGKLFF.

V and J are TRBV7-9 and TRBJ2-3; D is tentatively TRBD1 or TRBD2 (6 bases each). CDR1 SEHNR and CDR2 FQNEAQ come from the germline V gene (reference sequence). The V end lost 5 bases, the J end lost 4 bases, and 13 bases lay between the germline ends. The CDR3 is made up of 14 amino acids. The CDR3 coding sequence is TGTGCCAGCAGCGCCTGGGGGGCCCCAGATACGCAGTATTTT. It encodes CASSAWGAPDTQYF.

This clonotype turned up a few times. The J gene is TRBJ2-1, the V gene TRBV12-3 or TRBV12-4; 7 bases map to TRBD2. The J segment lost 6 bases and the V segment lost 6 bases, leaving 11 bases of the junction unmatched. The CDR3 runs to 15 residues. CDR3 nucleotide sequence: TGTGCCAGCAGCCCGGGGGGAGGTCTAGCCAATGAGCAGTTCTTC. As protein: CASSPGGGLANEQFF.

This clonotype occurred many times. The genes are TRBV11-1 and TRBJ2-6; D gene ambiguous. Trimming pared 9 bases from V and 0 bases from J, leaving 12 bases between. The CDR3 runs to 15 residues. Per germline, CDR1 SGHAT and CDR2 FQDESV (reference sequence). This CDR3 reads CASSLRLSGANVLTF. The DNA for the CDR3 is TGTGCCAGTTCATTGAGACTCTCTGGGGCCAACGTCCTGACTTTC. Based on the CDR3 plus reference TRBV11-1 and TRBJ2-6, the full variable domain is EAEVAQSPRYKITEKSQAVAFWCDPISGHATLYWYRQILGQGPELLVQFQDESVVDDSQLPKDRFSAERLKGVDSTLKIQPAELGDSAMYLCASSLRLSGANVLTFGAGSRLTVL.

In its sample, this clonotype was seen a few times. The genes are TRBV6-1 and TRBJ2-5; the match to TRBD1 covers 8 bases. J lost 5 bases, V lost 0 bases, and 11 bases had no gene match. The CDR3 covers 17 residues. The V gene's germline CDR1 is MNHNS and CDR2 SASEGT. Here the CDR3 DNA reads TGTGCCAGCAGTGAAGCCCGGACAGGGAAACTAGGGGAGACCCAGTACTTC. This encodes CASSEARTGKLGETQYF.

The chain couples TRBV20-1 to TRBJ2-4, with TRBD2 as a possible D gene (5 bases). V was shortened by 0 bases and J by 7 bases, with 10 bases between the two germline ends. Germline CDR1 is DFQATT and CDR2 is SNEGSKA (reference sequence). The CDR3 totals 13 residues. DNA of the CDR3: TGCAGTGCTAGAGAGGGAGTTACGAACATTCAGTACTTC. Translating gives CSAREGVTNIQYF.

This clonotype was observed at least ten times. The chain employs TRBV20-1 and TRBJ2-1; a weak D match, TRBD2 (6 bases). Between the trimmed V and J ends, which lost 5 bases and 9 bases, there was a span of 14 bases. Looked up from germline, CDR1 is DFQATT and CDR2 is SNEGSKA (reference sequence). This CDR3 region has 12 residues. In nucleotides, the CDR3 is TGCAGTGCTTCGGAGGGAGTGCTTGAGCAGTTCTTC. Protein product: CSASEGVLEQFF.

This sequence joins TRBV19 and TRBJ1-1; D call uncertain. V dropped 7 bases and J dropped 1 base, with 7 bases sitting between them. The CDR3 is made up of 12 amino acids. The germline gives CDR1 LNHDA, CDR2 SQIVND (reference sequence). CDR3: CASILGNTEAFF. The CDR3 region has the DNA TGTGCCAGTATATTGGGGAACACTGAAGCTTTCTTT.

This clonotype has at least ten counts. The V call is TRBV27, the J call TRBJ1-1, with a tentative D call TRBD1 (5 bases). Germline CDR1 reads MNHEY; CDR2 reads SMNVEV (reference sequence). CDR3 size: 15 residues. Trimming took 0 bases from V and 5 from J, leaving 13 bases between them. CDR3 residues: CASSLSWAGGTEAFF. The CDR3 DNA sequence: TGTGCCAGCAGTTTATCGTGGGCCGGGGGAACTGAAGCTTTCTTT.

This clonotype was counted between two and nine times. The chain couples TRBV11-2 to TRBJ2-1, with D perhaps assigned TRBD1 or TRBD2 (5 bases each). The CDR3 covers 14 residues. V was trimmed by 3 bases and J by 9 bases, leaving 15 bases between them. Germline loops: CDR1 SGHAT, CDR2 FQNNGV. CDR3 region: CASSFPGRVGEQFF. The CDR3 DNA is TGTGCCAGCAGCTTCCCGGGGCGGGTTGGTGAGCAGTTCTTC. Using reference TRBV11-2 and TRBJ2-1 for the parts outside the CDR3, the full variable domain is EAGVAQSPRYKIIEKRQSVAFWCNPISGHATLYWYQQILGQGPKLLIQFQNNGVVDDSQLPKDRFSAERLKGVDSTLKIQPAKLEDSAVYLCASSFPGRVGEQFFGPGTRLTVL.

There are a few counts of this clonotype. The chain couples TRBV30 to TRBJ2-3; a weak D match, TRBD1 (5 bases). Germline lookup yields CDR1 GTSNPN and CDR2 SVGIG (reference sequence). The CDR3 totals 15 residues. Trimming left V 3 bases short and J 2 bases short, with 15 bases between. CDR3 amino acids: CAWSNGAGITDTQYF. In DNA, the CDR3 is TGTGCCTGGAGCAATGGGGCAGGGATCACAGATACGCAGTATTTT.

The genes are TRBV19 and TRBJ2-7; D not resolved. This CDR3 has 15 residues. Germline CDR1 and CDR2: LNHDA and SQIVND (reference sequence). The V gene lost 1 base and the J gene lost 1 base, with 11 bases spanning the gap. The CDR3 loop is CASSIAENPSYEQYF. DNA for the CDR3: TGTGCCAGTAGTATAGCGGAGAACCCTTCCTACGAGCAGTACTTC.

The rearrangement joins TRBV4-2 to TRBJ2-7; either TRBD1 or TRBD2 may supply D (6 bases each). V was pared by 0 bases and J by 13 bases, with 19 bases between. CDR1 is LGHNA, CDR2 YNFKEQ, per germline. CDR3 length: 14 residues. CDR3 sequence (DNA): TGTGCCAGCAGCCAAGAGGAGGGGGACCCGGTCATTTACTTC. Amino acid sequence: CASSQEEGDPVIYF.

This clonotype occurred once. The J gene is TRBJ1-1, the V gene TRBV6-5; D not certain. CDR1 is MNHEY, CDR2 SVGAGI, per germline. This CDR3 contains 14 residues. Trimming took 0 bases from V and 3 from J, leaving 8 bases between them. CDR3 sequence: CASSYSLGYTEAFF. The CDR3 bases are TGTGCCAGCAGTTACTCCTTAGGATACACTGAAGCTTTCTTT.

This clonotype was counted many times. The chain combines TRBV4-1 with TRBJ2-1, with D unclear. This CDR3 contains 16 residues. Per the germline V gene, CDR1 is MGHRA and CDR2 is YSYEKL. With 4 bases removed from V and 3 bases from J, the gap between germline ends came to 16 bases. The CDR3 protein is CASSPRPAFDYNEQFF. The CDR3, as DNA: TGCGCCAGCAGCCCCCGGCCGGCTTTCGACTACAATGAGCAGTTCTTC.